Each of the 30 T cell receptor beta chains below was sequenced from the same sample in a study of shared clonotypes between healthy human individuals. TCRdb's copy holds only in-frame clones and misses some; the assay was immunoSEQ multiplex PCR. The data contain around 1 million clones, about three quarters of them seen just once; the ten biggest clones take up roughly 1.5%. Sequencing input: memory CD4+ T cells sorted from blood. As for subset: CD45RA-negative fraction. The origin of the receptors is a man between 18 and 35 years old in good health.

The chain recombines TRBV6-6 with TRBJ2-1, with a weak D call TRBD1 (6 bases). Germline CDR1 reads MNHNY; CDR2 reads SVGAGI (reference sequence). Trimming pared 11 bases from V and 1 base from J, leaving 21 bases between. CDR3 length: 16 residues. The CDR3 here is CAGGGFGPGSYNEQFF. The DNA for the CDR3 is TGTGCCGGGGGCGGATTTGGGCCGGGGTCCTACAATGAGCAGTTCTTC.

The V gene is TRBV30, the J gene TRBJ1-3, with 9 nucleotides matching TRBD1. Germline lookup yields CDR1 GTSNPN and CDR2 SVGIG (reference sequence). The V gene end was trimmed by 5 bases and the J gene end by 8 bases; junction bases not matched to a gene: 7. This CDR3 comprises 13 residues. The CDR3 region has the DNA TGTGCCTGGGACGGGACAGGGCGATACACCATATATTTT. Its translation is CAWDGTGRYTIYF.

DNA of the CDR3: TGCAGCGTTGAAAAGGCGGCGGGAGAGCCCCAGCATTTT. Protein product: CSVEKAAGEPQHF. The genes are TRBV29-1 and TRBJ1-5, with D uncertain. Germline V gene lookup returns CDR1 SQVTM and CDR2 ANQGSEA. The CDR3 spans 13 residues. Between the trimmed V and J ends, which lost 2 bases and 8 bases, there was a span of 13 bases.

This clone was found once. This chain joins TRBV6-5 and TRBJ2-5; 12 bases line up with TRBD2. The J call is uncertain, as TRBJ2-7 better fits the DNA end. Germline CDR1 MNHEY, CDR2 SVGAGI. The CDR3 covers 15 residues. The CDR3 bases are TGTGCCAGCAGCTCGACTAGCGGGAGTTTCCACGAGCAGTACTTC. Its protein product is CASSSTSGSFHEQYF.

This clone was found a few times. The chain has TRBV7-6 and TRBJ1-3; TRBD1 aligns across 10 bases. The CDR3 covers 16 residues. Germline-derived CDR1 and CDR2 are SGHVS and FNYEAQ. J lost 0 bases, V lost 6 bases, and 5 bases had no gene match. CDR3 residues: CASRETGGASGNTIYF. The CDR3 DNA follows: TGTGCCAGCAGGGAGACAGGGGGCGCCTCTGGAAACACCATATATTTT.

This chain uses TRBV7-2 with TRBJ2-7, with D maybe TRBD2 (6 bases). The ends were cut back, 5 bases at V and 3 bases at J, with 20 bases in the middle. The CDR3 is 16 residues long. Germline loops: CDR1 SGHTA, CDR2 FQGNSA. The CDR3 DNA reads TGTGCCAGCAGCCCGAGTCGGGGGACGGGGTACTACGAGCAGTACTTC. This codes for CASSPSRGTGYYEQYF.

The gene calls are TRBV28 and TRBJ2-1; tentative D call: TRBD2 (5 bases). The CDR3 extends over 15 amino acids. The V gene lost 6 bases and the J gene lost 5 bases, with 17 bases spanning the gap. In germline, CDR1 is MDHEN, CDR2 SYDVKM. The CDR3 here is CASRSYEGRNNEQFF. CDR3 sequence (DNA): TGTGCCAGCAGGTCCTATGAGGGCCGAAACAATGAGCAGTTCTTC.

The chain couples TRBV30 to TRBJ2-4; the D call may be TRBD1 or TRBD2 (5 bases each). Germline V CDR1 and CDR2: GTSNPN, SVGIG (reference sequence). The CDR3 spans 13 residues. V gave up 3 bases and J gave up 6 bases, with 12 bases separating them. As DNA, the CDR3 is TGTGCCTGGAGCGCCGGGACGACAAACATTCAGTACTTC. As protein: CAWSAGTTNIQYF.

The chain recombines TRBV4-3 with TRBJ2-5; 10 bases align to TRBD2. V gave up 0 bases and J gave up 7 bases; unmatched junction bases: 17. CDR1 and CDR2 from the germline V gene are LGHNA and YSLEER. This CDR3 is 19 amino acids long. CDR3 sequence: CASSQDPLAGASRLGTQYF. The CDR3 coding sequence is TGCGCCAGCAGCCAAGATCCGCTAGCGGGAGCATCGCGGTTGGGGACCCAGTACTTC.

The rearrangement uses TRBV4-1 and TRBJ2-1; 7 bases match TRBD1. This CDR3 is built from 16 residues. The germline CDR1 and CDR2 sequences are MGHRA and YSYEKL. J lost 2 bases, V lost 0 bases, and 4 bases had no gene match. The CDR3 bases are TGCGCCAGCAGCCAAGATGTCGGACAGGCCTACAATGAGCAGTTCTTC. This sequence encodes CASSQDVGQAYNEQFF.

The chain uses TRBV11-2 and TRBJ1-3; 12 bases align to TRBD1. Germline V gene data show CDR1 as SGHAT and CDR2 as FQNNGV. The CDR3 runs to 14 residues. V gave up 6 bases and J gave up 8 bases; unmatched junction bases: 5. The CDR3 is CASRVGTGGDTIYF. For the CDR3, the DNA is TGTGCCAGCAGAGTGGGGACAGGGGGCGACACCATATATTTT. Filled out from reference TRBV11-2 and TRBJ1-3, the complete variable domain reads EAGVAQSPRYKIIEKRQSVAFWCNPISGHATLYWYQQILGQGPKLLIQFQNNGVVDDSQLPKDRFSAERLKGVDSTLKIQPAKLEDSAVYLCASRVGTGGDTIYFGEGSWLTVV.

V is TRBV7-9 and J is TRBJ1-1; 7 bases map to TRBD1. The J segment lost 4 bases and the V segment lost 4 bases, leaving 3 bases of the junction unmatched. The CDR3 loop spans 13 amino acids. CDR1 and CDR2 (germline): SEHNR, FQNEAQ (reference sequence). The CDR3 sequence is CASSSSGGTEAFF. The CDR3, as DNA: TGTGCCAGCAGCTCCTCAGGGGGCACTGAAGCTTTCTTT. Full variable domain (outside the CDR3, taken from reference TRBV7-9 and TRBJ1-1): DTGVSQNPRHKITKRGQNVTFRCDPISEHNRLYWYRQTLGQGPEFLTYFQNEAQLEKSRLLSDRFSAERPKGSFSTLEIQRTEQGDSAMYLCASSSSGGTEAFFGQGTRLTVV.

CDR3: CASMKQGIAKNIQYF. Here the CDR3 DNA reads TGTGCCAGCATGAAACAGGGAATAGCCAAAAACATTCAGTACTTC. The chain is built from TRBV6-6 and TRBJ2-4; maybe TRBD1 (6 bases). The CDR3 length is 15 residues. Germline-derived CDR1 and CDR2 are MNHNY and SVGAGI (reference sequence). V lost 7 bases, J lost 0 bases, and 13 bases lay in between.

The chain recombines TRBV4-1 with TRBJ2-3, with 7 nucleotides matching TRBD1. There are 16 residues in the CDR3. V shed 4 bases and J 4 bases; nucleotides not matched to a gene: 11. The V gene's germline CDR1 is MGHRA and CDR2 YSYEKL. In nucleotides, the CDR3 is TGCGCCAGCAGCCGTGCCGGACAGGCCCGCGCAGATACGCAGTATTTT. Protein: CASSRAGQARADTQYF.

V and J are TRBV7-9 and TRBJ1-2; D call uncertain. CDR1 and CDR2 from the germline V gene are SEHNR and FQNEAQ (reference sequence). The CDR3 covers 13 residues. Trimming left V 10 bases short and J 4 bases short, with 16 bases between. CDR3 sequence: CATEAEGSYGYTF. The CDR3 bases are TGTGCCACCGAGGCGGAGGGAAGCTATGGCTACACCTTC.

This clone was seen only a few times. This rearrangement joins TRBV4-1 to TRBJ1-1, with 7 nucleotides matching TRBD1. There are 17 residues in the CDR3. V was clipped by 1 base and J by 5 bases; unmatched bases: 13. Germline CDR1 and CDR2: MGHRA and YSYEKL. The CDR3 nucleotides are TGCGCCAGCAGCCAAGGCGACGGCAGGGGGATCGAGACTGAAGCTTTCTTT. Translation: CASSQGDGRGIETEAFF.

CDR3 DNA sequence: TGTGCCAGCAACCTCGCAGGGGGAAGCTCCTACGAGCAGTACTTC. Protein: CASNLAGGSSYEQYF. V is TRBV2 and J is TRBJ2-7; 7 nucleotides line up with TRBD1. V shed 7 bases, J shed 0 bases, and the junction held 9 bases outside the gene matches. Germline loops: CDR1 SNHLY, CDR2 FYNNEI. This CDR3 region has 15 residues.

This rearrangement joins TRBV19 to TRBJ2-1; TRBD1 might be the D (6 bases). There are 14 residues in the CDR3. Trimming removed 3 bases from V and 7 bases from J, with 13 bases in between. CDR1 and CDR2 from the germline V gene are LNHDA and SQIVND (reference sequence). The CDR3 protein is CASSMNRVGNEQFF. The CDR3 bases are TGTGCCAGTAGTATGAACAGGGTTGGGAATGAGCAGTTCTTC. The full variable domain, in which reference TRBV19 and TRBJ2-1 provide the parts outside the CDR3, is DGGITQSPKYLFRKEGQNVTLSCEQNLNHDAMYWYRQDPGQGLRLIYYSQIVNDFQKGDIAEGYSVSREKKESFPLTVTSAQKNPTAFYLCASSMNRVGNEQFFGPGTRLTVL.

This chain connects TRBV13 to TRBJ2-7, with TRBD2 matching over 9 bases. Germline loops: CDR1 PRHDT, CDR2 FYEKMQ (reference sequence). V was clipped by 5 bases and J by 4 bases; unmatched bases: 9. CDR3 length equals 15 residues. This CDR3 is CASSALTSGEYEQYF. The CDR3 nucleotides are TGTGCCAGCAGCGCCTTGACTAGCGGAGAATACGAGCAGTACTTC.

The chain carries TRBV19 and TRBJ2-7, with a weak D call TRBD2 (6 bases). Trimming took 11 bases from V and 4 from J, leaving 18 bases between them. CDR1 is LNHDA and CDR2 is SQIVND in the germline V gene (reference sequence). This CDR3 contains 13 residues. Here the CDR3 DNA reads TGTGCCGGGTCGGAGGGCGTAGGATACGAGCAGTACTTC. Protein product: CAGSEGVGYEQYF.

This chain joins TRBV11-2 and TRBJ1-3; D not resolved. The V gene's germline CDR1 is SGHAT and CDR2 FQNNGV. The length of the CDR3 is 16 residues. Trimming removed 0 bases from V and 0 bases from J, with 9 bases in between. CDR3 loop: CASSLELSRSGNTIYF. DNA of the CDR3: TGTGCCAGCAGCTTAGAACTAAGTCGCTCTGGAAACACCATATATTTT.

About this clone: The same CDR3 arises from other DNA sequences in this sample as well. The chain uses TRBV29-1 and TRBJ2-5; no clear D. Germline CDR1 reads SQVTM; CDR2 reads ANQGSEA. The CDR3 is 11 residues long. V was trimmed by 3 bases and J by 5 bases, leaving 7 bases between them. CDR3 sequence (DNA): TGCAGCGTTGAGGACCGGGAGACCCAGTACTTC. The encoded protein is CSVEDRETQYF. Full variable domain (remainder filled in from reference TRBV29-1 and TRBJ2-5): SAVISQKPSRDICQRGTSLTIQCQVDSQVTMMFWYRQQPGQSLTLIATANQGSEATYESGFVIDKFPISRPNLTFSTLTVSNMSPEDSSIYLCSVEDRETQYFGPGTRLLVL.

The chain carries TRBV5-1 and TRBJ1-1, with unresolved D. Germline values: CDR1 SGHRS, CDR2 YFSETQ. V dropped 0 bases and J dropped 1 base, with 10 bases sitting between them. The CDR3 spans 15 residues. CDR3 sequence (DNA): TGCGCCAGCAGCTTGGTTGGCAGAGGGAACACTGAAGCTTTCTTT. It encodes CASSLVGRGNTEAFF.

This clone was picked up a small number of times. Other DNA sequences within the sample encode an identical CDR3. The chain uses TRBV18 and TRBJ2-5, with D possibly TRBD2 on 6 matching bases. CDR1 and CDR2 from the germline V gene are KGHSH and LQKENI. The CDR3 is made up of 13 amino acids. Trimming pared 3 bases from V and 5 bases from J, leaving 10 bases between. The CDR3 loop reads CASSPGREETQYF. The CDR3 DNA reads TGTGCCAGCTCACCCGGACGGGAGGAGACCCAGTACTTC. Using reference TRBV18 and TRBJ2-5 for the parts outside the CDR3, the full variable domain is NAGVMQNPRHLVRRRGQEARLRCSPMKGHSHVYWYRQLPEEGLKFMVYLQKENIIDESGMPKERFSAEFPKEGPSILRIQQVVRGDSAAYFCASSPGREETQYFGPGTRLLVL.

This chain connects TRBV2 to TRBJ1-1; TRBD1 matches 7 bases. Germline CDR1 is SNHLY and CDR2 is FYNNEI. J gave up 5 bases and V 5 bases, and 8 bases lay outside the gene matches. This CDR3 spans 14 amino acids. The CDR3 bases are TGTGCCAGCAGTCCGGGACAGTATGGGACTGAAGCTTTCTTT. Its protein is CASSPGQYGTEAFF.

The chain has TRBV6-1 and TRBJ1-2; D remains unclear. Trimming shortened V by 5 bases and J by 0 bases, and 13 bases separated the two germline ends. Germline CDR1 and CDR2: MNHNS and SASEGT. This CDR3 is built from 15 residues. The CDR3 coding sequence is TGTGCCAGCAGTCTGACTGCCAGTTCTAACTATGGCTACACCTTC. Amino acids: CASSLTASSNYGYTF.

Worth noting for this clone: Within the sample, other DNA sequences also encode this same CDR3. The V call is TRBV6-5, the J call TRBJ2-3; the D is unclear. V was clipped by 6 bases and J by 2 bases, with 3 bases between them. Germline V gene data show CDR1 as MNHEY and CDR2 as SVGAGI. The CDR3 runs to 11 residues. CDR3 protein: CASSHTDTQYF. The CDR3 region has the DNA TGTGCCAGCAGCCACACAGATACGCAGTATTTT.

V usage is TRBV11-2 and J usage is TRBJ2-7, with D possibly matching TRBD2 (5 bases). The CDR3 extends over 14 amino acids. V lost 1 base and J lost 3, with 10 bases in between. The germline V gene encodes CDR1 SGHAT and CDR2 FQNNGV. CDR3 nucleotide sequence: TGTGCCAGCAGCTTAGGTCGGAGGATCTACGAGCAGTACTTC. This codes for CASSLGRRIYEQYF. Full variable domain (outside the CDR3, taken from reference TRBV11-2 and TRBJ2-7): EAGVAQSPRYKIIEKRQSVAFWCNPISGHATLYWYQQILGQGPKLLIQFQNNGVVDDSQLPKDRFSAERLKGVDSTLKIQPAKLEDSAVYLCASSLGRRIYEQYFGPGTRLTVT.

This chain uses TRBV5-1 with TRBJ2-1; D tentatively fits TRBD1 or TRBD2 (5 bases each). CDR1 SGHRS and CDR2 YFSETQ come from the germline V gene. With 5 bases removed from V and 4 bases from J, the gap between germline ends came to 10 bases. CDR3 length equals 13 residues. CDR3: CASRKGPYNEQFF. The CDR3 coding sequence is TGCGCCAGCAGGAAGGGACCATACAATGAGCAGTTCTTC.

The V call is TRBV5-1, the J call TRBJ2-5; D tentatively reads TRBD1 or TRBD2 (5 bases each). Germline lookup yields CDR1 SGHRS and CDR2 YFSETQ. The CDR3 is 14 amino acids. Trimming cost V 0 bases and J 3 bases, with 9 bases left between them. The CDR3 protein is CASSLGGPKETQYF. CDR3 sequence (DNA): TGCGCCAGCAGCTTGGGGGGACCTAAAGAGACCCAGTACTTC.